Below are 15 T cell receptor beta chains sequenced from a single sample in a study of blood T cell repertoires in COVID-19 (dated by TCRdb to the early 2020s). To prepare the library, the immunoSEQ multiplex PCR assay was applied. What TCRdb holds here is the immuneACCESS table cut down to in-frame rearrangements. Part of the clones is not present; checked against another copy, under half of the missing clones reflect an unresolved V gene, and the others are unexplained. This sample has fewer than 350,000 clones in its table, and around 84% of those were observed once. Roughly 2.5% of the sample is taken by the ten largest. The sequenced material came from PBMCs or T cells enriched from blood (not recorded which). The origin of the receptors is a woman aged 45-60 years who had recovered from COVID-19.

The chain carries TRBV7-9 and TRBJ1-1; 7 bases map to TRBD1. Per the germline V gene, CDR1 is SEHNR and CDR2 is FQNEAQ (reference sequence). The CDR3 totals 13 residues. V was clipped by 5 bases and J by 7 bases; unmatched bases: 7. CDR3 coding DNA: TGTGCCAGCAGCCGATTGACAGGGATTGAAGCTTTCTTT. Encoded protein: CASSRLTGIEAFF.

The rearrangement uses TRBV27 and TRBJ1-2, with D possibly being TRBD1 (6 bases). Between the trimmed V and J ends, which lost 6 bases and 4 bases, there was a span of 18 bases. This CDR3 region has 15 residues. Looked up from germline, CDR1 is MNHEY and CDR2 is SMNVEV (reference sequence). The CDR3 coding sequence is TGTGCCAGCAGGGAACAGGGCGATGGCATCTATGGCTACACCTTC. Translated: CASREQGDGIYGYTF.

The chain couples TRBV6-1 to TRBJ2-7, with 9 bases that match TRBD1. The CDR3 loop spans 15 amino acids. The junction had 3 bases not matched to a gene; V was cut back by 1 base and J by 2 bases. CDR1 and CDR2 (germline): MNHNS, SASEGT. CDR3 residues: CASSEGQGVTYEQYF. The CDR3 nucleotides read TGTGCCAGCAGTGAAGGACAGGGGGTTACCTACGAGCAGTACTTC.

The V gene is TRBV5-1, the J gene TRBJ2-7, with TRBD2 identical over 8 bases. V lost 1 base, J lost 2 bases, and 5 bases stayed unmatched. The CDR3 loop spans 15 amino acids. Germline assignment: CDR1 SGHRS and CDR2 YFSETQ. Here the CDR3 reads CASSLLSSGAYEQYF. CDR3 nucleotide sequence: TGCGCCAGCAGCTTGTTGAGTAGCGGGGCCTACGAGCAGTACTTC.

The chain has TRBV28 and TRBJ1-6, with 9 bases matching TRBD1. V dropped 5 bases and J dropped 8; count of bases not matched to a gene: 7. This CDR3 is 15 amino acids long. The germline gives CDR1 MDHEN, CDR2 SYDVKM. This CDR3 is CASSTRDRVDSPLHF. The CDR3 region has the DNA TGTGCCAGCAGTACACGGGACAGGGTAGATTCACCCCTCCACTTT.

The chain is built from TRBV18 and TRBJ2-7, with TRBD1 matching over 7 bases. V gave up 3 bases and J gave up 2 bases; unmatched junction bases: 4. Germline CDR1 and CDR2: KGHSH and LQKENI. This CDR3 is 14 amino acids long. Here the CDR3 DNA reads TGTGCCAGCTCACCGGGACAGTCTCCCTACGAGCAGTACTTC. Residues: CASSPGQSPYEQYF.

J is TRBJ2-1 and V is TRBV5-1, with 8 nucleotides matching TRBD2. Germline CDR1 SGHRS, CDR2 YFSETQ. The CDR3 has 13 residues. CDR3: CASGSGSLDEQFF. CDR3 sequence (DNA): TGCGCGAGCGGGAGCGGGAGCTTAGATGAGCAGTTCTTC.

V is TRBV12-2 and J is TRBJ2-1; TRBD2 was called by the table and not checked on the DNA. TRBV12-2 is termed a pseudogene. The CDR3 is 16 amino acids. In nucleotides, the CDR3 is TGTGCAAGTCGCTTATTGGGGACTAGCTCCTACAATGAGCAGTTCTTC. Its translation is CASRLLGTSSYNEQFF.

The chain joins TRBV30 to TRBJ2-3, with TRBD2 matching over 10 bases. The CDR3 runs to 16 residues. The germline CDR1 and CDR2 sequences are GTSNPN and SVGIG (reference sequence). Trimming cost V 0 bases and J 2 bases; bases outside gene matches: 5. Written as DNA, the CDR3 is TGTGCCTGGAGTGTAAAGGGACTAGCGACCACAGATACGCAGTATTTT. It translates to CAWSVKGLATTDTQYF.

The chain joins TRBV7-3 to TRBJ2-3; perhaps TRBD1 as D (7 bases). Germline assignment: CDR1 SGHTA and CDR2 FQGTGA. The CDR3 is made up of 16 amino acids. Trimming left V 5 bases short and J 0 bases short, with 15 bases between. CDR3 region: CASSPRGEPSTDTQYF. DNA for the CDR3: TGTGCCAGCAGCCCCAGGGGGGAGCCTAGCACAGATACGCAGTATTTT.

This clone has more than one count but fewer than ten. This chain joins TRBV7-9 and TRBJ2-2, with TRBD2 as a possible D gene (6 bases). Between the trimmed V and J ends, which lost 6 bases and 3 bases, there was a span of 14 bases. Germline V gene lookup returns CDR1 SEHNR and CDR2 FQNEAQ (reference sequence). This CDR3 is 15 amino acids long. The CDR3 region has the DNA TGTGCCAGCAGATCAAGGGAGGTTCACACCGGGGAGCTGTTTTTT. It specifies CASRSREVHTGELFF.

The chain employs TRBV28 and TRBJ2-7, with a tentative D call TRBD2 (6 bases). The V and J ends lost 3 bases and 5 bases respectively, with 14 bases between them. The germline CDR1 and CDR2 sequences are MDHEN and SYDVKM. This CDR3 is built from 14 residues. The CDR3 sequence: CASSFSGVPNEQYF. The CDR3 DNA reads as TGTGCCAGCAGTTTTTCGGGGGTCCCGAACGAGCAGTACTTC.

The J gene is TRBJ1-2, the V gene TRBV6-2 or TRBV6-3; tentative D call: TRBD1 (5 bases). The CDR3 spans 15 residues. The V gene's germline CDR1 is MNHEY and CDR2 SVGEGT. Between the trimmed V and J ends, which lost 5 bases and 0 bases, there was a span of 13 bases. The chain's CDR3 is CASSDRRLANYGYTF. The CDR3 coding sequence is TGTGCCAGCAGTGACAGAAGACTAGCTAACTATGGCTACACCTTC.

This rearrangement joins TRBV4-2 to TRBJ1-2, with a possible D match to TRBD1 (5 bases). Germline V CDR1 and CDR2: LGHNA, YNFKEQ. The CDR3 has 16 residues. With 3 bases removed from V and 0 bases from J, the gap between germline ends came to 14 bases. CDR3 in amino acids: CASSHPRQGPNYGYTF. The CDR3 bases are TGTGCCAGCAGCCACCCTCGGCAGGGCCCTAACTATGGCTACACCTTC.

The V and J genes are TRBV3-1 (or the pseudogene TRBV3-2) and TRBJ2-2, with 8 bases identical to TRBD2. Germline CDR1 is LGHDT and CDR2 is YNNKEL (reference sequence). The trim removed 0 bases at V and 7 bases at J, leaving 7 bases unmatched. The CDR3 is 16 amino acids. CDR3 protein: CASSQESTSVVGELFF. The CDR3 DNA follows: TGTGCCAGCAGCCAAGAGTCGACTAGCGTTGTCGGGGAGCTGTTTTTT.